The 9 T cell receptor beta chains presented below share a single source sample, sequenced in a study of PD-1 blockade in classical Hodgkin lymphoma. Every single patient, without exception, relapsed after autologous stem cell transplantation, and brentuximab vedotin exposure varied. Profiled with immunoSEQ multiplex PCR; TCRdb holds only in-frame clones, not every one. This sample has 90,000 to 100,000 clones, with approximately 92% found just once. Sequencing used peripheral blood mononuclear cells (PBMCs), obtained at baseline. All receptors come from a human donor with classical Hodgkin lymphoma.

J is TRBJ1-1 and V is TRBV28; weak D call: TRBD1 (5 bases). V lost 6 bases and J lost 6, with 20 bases in between. The CDR3 extends over 15 amino acids. CDR1 MDHEN and CDR2 SYDVKM come from the germline V gene. CDR3 nucleotides: TGTGCCAGCAGCTCCCTCGCGGGGGGGGACCCTGAAGCTTTCTTT. Amino acids: CASSSLAGGDPEAFF.

The chain joins TRBV19 to TRBJ1-1; D not resolved. The germline CDR1 and CDR2 sequences are LNHDA and SQIVND (reference sequence). Trimming pared 7 bases from V and 3 bases from J, leaving 15 bases between. The CDR3 is 14 amino acids. Here the CDR3 reads CASKFRVGDTEAFF. The CDR3 DNA reads TGTGCCAGTAAGTTTCGGGTGGGCGACACTGAAGCTTTCTTT.

V usage is TRBV5-1 and J usage is TRBJ2-7, with D perhaps TRBD1 or TRBD2 (5 bases each). This CDR3 spans 14 amino acids. The V end lost 5 bases, the J end lost 2 bases, and 14 bases lay between the germline ends. CDR1 is SGHRS, CDR2 YFSETQ, per germline. The CDR3 loop reads CASRPEGRTYEQYF. For the CDR3, the DNA is TGCGCCAGCAGACCTGAGGGGCGGACCTACGAGCAGTACTTC. Complete variable domain (other parts from reference TRBV5-1 and TRBJ2-7): KAGVTQTPRYLIKTRGQQVTLSCSPISGHRSVSWYQQTPGQGLQFLFEYFSETQRNKGNFPGRFSGRQFSNSRSEMNVSTLELGDSALYLCASRPEGRTYEQYFGPGTRLTVT.

The rearrangement uses TRBV28 and TRBJ2-7; D remains ambiguous. V was clipped by 3 bases and J by 2 bases, with 11 bases between them. The CDR3 contains 14 residues. The germline V gene has CDR1 MDHEN and CDR2 SYDVKM. The CDR3 bases are TGTGCCAGCAGTTTTGGGCTAGTACCCTACGAGCAGTACTTC. It codes for CASSFGLVPYEQYF.

This chain joins TRBV20-1 and TRBJ2-5; D gene uncertain. Germline loops: CDR1 DFQATT, CDR2 SNEGSKA (reference sequence). Trimming shortened V by 2 bases and J by 3 bases, and 4 bases separated the two germline ends. This CDR3 contains 11 residues. CDR3 sequence: CSARPEETQYF. For the CDR3, the DNA is TGCAGTGCTAGACCCGAAGAGACCCAGTACTTC.

The chain joins TRBV7-2 to TRBJ2-1, with 7 nucleotides matching TRBD2. CDR3 length: 18 amino acids. V was clipped by 2 bases and J by 0 bases; unmatched bases: 10. Germline V gives CDR1 SGHTA, CDR2 FQGNSA. The CDR3 loop is CASSLLAGPSFSYNEQFF. The CDR3, as DNA: TGTGCCAGCAGCTTATTAGCGGGTCCATCCTTCTCCTACAATGAGCAGTTCTTC.

The chain recombines TRBV7-8 with TRBJ1-5, with 10 bases aligning to TRBD1. Germline loops: CDR1 SGHVS, CDR2 FQNEAQ. The CDR3 runs 16 residues. The junction had 7 bases not matched to a gene; V was cut back by 4 bases and J by 4 bases. The CDR3 DNA is TGTGCCAGCAGCTCTCGGACAGGGGGGACGAATCAGCCCCAGCATTTT. It specifies CASSSRTGGTNQPQHF. The whole variable domain, remainder taken from reference TRBV7-8 and TRBJ1-5, is GAGVSQSPRYKVAKRGQDVALRCDPISGHVSLFWYQQALGQGPEFLTYFQNEAQLDKSGLPSDRFFAERPEGSVSTLKIQRTQQEDSAVYLCASSSRTGGTNQPQHFGDGTRLSIL.

The genes are TRBV6-1 and TRBJ1-2; D is unresolved. The length of the CDR3 is 13 residues. CDR1 MNHNS and CDR2 SASEGT come from the germline V gene. Trimming removed 6 bases at V and 4 bases at J, with 12 bases between. The CDR3 protein is CASRSTGGYGYTF. The CDR3 nucleotides read TGTGCCAGCAGATCGACCGGAGGCTATGGCTACACCTTC.

This rearrangement joins TRBV5-1 to TRBJ2-7; TRBD2 matches at 10 bases. There are 14 residues in the CDR3. The J segment lost 7 bases and the V segment lost 1 base, leaving 5 bases of the junction unmatched. The V gene's germline CDR1 is SGHRS and CDR2 YFSETQ. The CDR3 region has the DNA TGCGCCAGCAGCTTGAGCGGGAGGGCGGGGGAGCAGTACTTC. It codes for CASSLSGRAGEQYF.